The 22 T cell receptor beta chains in this list originate from one sample, sequenced in a study of cytomegalovirus exposure and HLA in healthy donors. PCR amplification relied on 60 Vbeta primers (plus 13 Jbeta primers). Using immunoSEQ multiplex PCR, the repertoire was profiled, and TCRdb retains in-frame clones only, with some absent. The sample consists of 57,000 or so clones, approximately 63% of them appearing once. The specimen sequenced was PBMCs. Source of these receptors: a woman aged 60 to 75 in good health and CMV-seropositive.

CDR3 sequence reads: CASSAGIGTQIYEQYF. The CDR3, as DNA: TGTGCCAGCAGCGCCGGGATTGGGACTCAAATCTACGAGCAGTACTTC. The chain is built from TRBV9 and TRBJ2-7, with a tentative D call TRBD2 (6 bases). V lost 3 bases, J lost 3 bases, and 19 bases lay in between. Germline loops: CDR1 SGDLS, CDR2 YYNGEE. This CDR3 spans 16 amino acids.

The genes are TRBV6-1 and TRBJ2-2; a possible D gene is TRBD2 (5 bases). Germline V gene lookup returns CDR1 MNHNS and CDR2 SASEGT. Trimming removed 1 base from V and 7 bases from J, with 16 bases in between. The CDR3 has 16 residues. The CDR3 sequence: CASSEGWGVDGGELFF. CDR3 bases: TGTGCCAGCAGTGAAGGATGGGGAGTCGATGGCGGGGAGCTGTTTTTT.

The chain couples TRBV13 to TRBJ2-5; 8 nucleotides align to TRBD2. Germline V CDR1 and CDR2: PRHDT, FYEKMQ (reference sequence). The CDR3 has 15 amino acids. Germline trimming cut 4 bases from V and 2 bases from J; bases unmatched to any gene: 6. The CDR3 bases are TGTGCCAGCAGCTCATACGGGACTAGACAAGAGACCCAGTACTTC. It yields the protein CASSSYGTRQETQYF.

The chain combines TRBV4-1 with TRBJ1-2; D not certain. Germline CDR1 reads MGHRA; CDR2 reads YSYEKL. V lost 0 bases, J lost 4 bases, and 18 bases lay in between. CDR3 length equals 17 residues. The CDR3 protein is CASSQDPGPDSVYGYTF. CDR3 DNA sequence: TGCGCCAGCAGCCAAGACCCCGGGCCGGACTCGGTCTATGGCTACACCTTC.

The gene calls are TRBV7-9 and TRBJ1-1; 8 bases match TRBD1. The trim removed 5 bases at V and 5 bases at J, leaving 10 bases unmatched. The germline V gene has CDR1 SEHNR and CDR2 FQNEAQ (reference sequence). There are 15 residues in the CDR3. The CDR3 loop is CASSPLGQGQTEAFF. For the CDR3, the DNA is TGTGCCAGCAGCCCCCTCGGACAGGGACAAACTGAAGCTTTCTTT.

This chain connects TRBV6-5 to TRBJ1-6, with 7 bases aligning to TRBD1. Germline trimming cut 5 bases from V and 10 bases from J; bases unmatched to any gene: 8. Germline values: CDR1 MNHEY, CDR2 SVGAGI. The CDR3 length is 14 residues. CDR3 DNA sequence: TGTGCCAGCAGTGAGTGGCAGGGGGGATCACCCCTCCACTTT. Residues: CASSEWQGGSPLHF.

V gene TRBV9 combines with J gene TRBJ2-2, with D maybe TRBD2 (6 bases). The germline gives CDR1 SGDLS, CDR2 YYNGEE. V gave up 0 bases and J gave up 0 bases, with 12 bases separating them. This CDR3 comprises 17 residues. The CDR3 coding sequence is TGTGCCAGCAGCGTAGAGGAGGGCTACGCGAACACCGGGGAGCTGTTTTTT. Amino acid sequence: CASSVEEGYANTGELFF.

The genes are TRBV5-8 and TRBJ2-7; the D gene is possibly TRBD1 (6 bases). The length of the CDR3 is 13 residues. V was trimmed by 3 bases and J by 3 bases, leaving 10 bases between them. Looked up from germline, CDR1 is SGHTS and CDR2 is YDEGEE. CDR3 sequence (DNA): TGTGCCAGCAGCTCCTCAGGGGTCTACGAGCAGTACTTC. It codes for CASSSSGVYEQYF.

V is TRBV2 and J is TRBJ1-1, with a weak D call TRBD1 (6 bases). Trimming removed 4 bases at V and 1 base at J, with 10 bases between. The CDR3 has 14 residues. CDR1 SNHLY and CDR2 FYNNEI come from the germline V gene. CDR3 in amino acids: CASSVGHQNTEAFF. The DNA of the CDR3 is TGTGCCAGCAGTGTGGGACACCAGAACACTGAAGCTTTCTTT.

The chain uses TRBV28 and TRBJ2-1, with D maybe TRBD1 (6 bases). Between the trimmed V and J ends, which lost 6 bases and 2 bases, there was a span of 14 bases. The CDR3 is made up of 15 amino acids. In germline, CDR1 is MDHEN, CDR2 SYDVKM. The CDR3 coding sequence is TGTGCCAGCAGCGCGTCCGGGACACCCTACAATGAGCAGTTCTTC. This codes for CASSASGTPYNEQFF.

The V call is TRBV21-1, the J call TRBJ1-1; TRBD1, as called in the table, went unchecked against the DNA. TRBV21-1 is assigned pseudogene status. The CDR3 extends over 15 amino acids. The CDR3 region is CASRRLQGGNTEAFF. The DNA for the CDR3 is TGTGCCAGCAGGAGACTACAGGGCGGGAACACTGAAGCTTTCTTT.

The chain couples TRBV13 to TRBJ2-3; 7 bases fit TRBD2. Germline CDR1 reads PRHDT; CDR2 reads FYEKMQ (reference sequence). V dropped 5 bases and J dropped 5; count of bases not matched to a gene: 7. The CDR3 is made up of 14 amino acids. The CDR3 region has the DNA TGTGCCAGCAGCCTCCGACTAGCAGTAGATACGCAGTATTTT. Its protein product is CASSLRLAVDTQYF. The whole variable domain, filled in from reference TRBV13 and TRBJ2-3, reads AAGVIQSPRHLIKEKRETATLKCYPIPRHDTVYWYQQGPGQDPQFLISFYEKMQSDKGSIPDRFSAQQFSDYHSELNMSSLELGDSALYFCASSLRLAVDTQYFGPGTRLTVL.

This clone was counted between two and nine times. The gene calls are TRBV29-1 and TRBJ1-2, with TRBD1 matching over 10 bases. The CDR3 is 15 amino acids. The germline CDR1 and CDR2 sequences are SQVTM and ANQGSEA. V was clipped by 2 bases and J by 2 bases; unmatched bases: 5. The chain's CDR3 is CSVEPPGQGNYGYTF. CDR3 nucleotides: TGCAGCGTTGAACCACCGGGACAGGGGAACTATGGCTACACCTTC.

The chain employs TRBV4-1 and TRBJ1-2; TRBD1 might be the D (5 bases). With 0 bases removed from V and 4 bases from J, the gap between germline ends came to 12 bases. This CDR3 region has 15 residues. Germline CDR1 MGHRA, CDR2 YSYEKL. The CDR3 region is CASSQDIDSFYGYTF. CDR3 nucleotides: TGCGCCAGCAGCCAAGATATAGACAGTTTCTATGGCTACACCTTC.

The chain couples TRBV4-1 to TRBJ1-2, with D tentatively TRBD1 (6 bases). V was cut by 2 bases and J by 5 bases, with 24 bases left in between. Germline assignment: CDR1 MGHRA and CDR2 YSYEKL. CDR3 length equals 18 residues. The CDR3 spells CASSQQQLGQSAGYGYTF. Here the CDR3 DNA reads TGCGCCAGCAGCCAACAACAGCTTGGACAGAGTGCTGGGTATGGCTACACCTTC.

The J gene is TRBJ1-2, the V gene TRBV7-2; the D gene is possibly TRBD1 (5 bases). The CDR3 is 12 residues long. V dropped 1 base and J dropped 8 bases, with 8 bases sitting between them. Germline assignment: CDR1 SGHTA and CDR2 FQGNSA. For the CDR3, the DNA is TGTGCCAGCAGCTTAGGTCCAGGGGGCTACACCTTC. Protein: CASSLGPGGYTF. The full variable domain, completed using reference TRBV7-2 and TRBJ1-2, is GAGVSQSPSNKVTEKGKDVELRCDPISGHTALYWYRQSLGQGLEFLIYFQGNSAPDKSGLPSDRFSAERTGGSVSTLTIQRTQQEDSAVYLCASSLGPGGYTFGSGTRLTVV.

The CDR3 loop reads CASRAGTGGGYTF. CDR3 DNA: TGTGCCAGCAGGGCCGGGACAGGGGGAGGCTACACCTTC. This chain connects TRBV6-5 to TRBJ1-2, with 11 bases that match TRBD1. CDR1 MNHEY and CDR2 SVGAGI come from the germline V gene. This CDR3 spans 13 amino acids. The V and J ends lost 6 bases and 8 bases, in that order; junction bases with no gene match: 5.

This clone was picked up one time. The V and J genes are TRBV6-5 and TRBJ1-2, with TRBD1 as a possible D gene (5 bases). V gave up 6 bases and J gave up 4 bases, with 9 bases separating them. Germline V gene lookup returns CDR1 MNHEY and CDR2 SVGAGI. The CDR3 sequence is 12 residues long. Here the CDR3 DNA reads TGTGCCAGCAGCCTCGGGGGCTATGGCTACACCTTC. Translation gives CASSLGGYGYTF.

The gene calls are TRBV2 and TRBJ1-1; 7 positions match TRBD1. V lost 7 bases, J lost 4 bases, and 9 bases stayed unmatched. The CDR3 covers 14 residues. Germline-derived CDR1 and CDR2 are SNHLY and FYNNEI. The CDR3 DNA follows: TGTGCCAGCAACACCGACAGGGTGGCCACTGAAGCTTTCTTT. This encodes CASNTDRVATEAFF.

The chain combines TRBV5-5 with TRBJ2-5; 8 nucleotides match TRBD1. Trimming took 4 bases from V and 5 from J; bases not matched to a gene: 13. Germline V lookup: CDR1 SGHKS, CDR2 YYEKEE (reference sequence). CDR3 size: 16 residues. In DNA, the CDR3 is TGTGCCAGCAGCACCTCCTTAGACAGGGGATCGGAGACCCAGTACTTC. This sequence encodes CASSTSLDRGSETQYF. The variable domain in full, completed from reference TRBV5-5 and TRBJ2-5, reads DAGVTQSPTHLIKTRGQQVTLRCSPISGHKSVSWYQQVLGQGPQFIFQYYEKEERGRGNFPDRFSARQFPNYSSELNVNALLLGDSALYLCASSTSLDRGSETQYFGPGTRLLVL.

The rearrangement links TRBV7-2 to TRBJ2-1, with D unclear. The germline gives CDR1 SGHTA, CDR2 FQGNSA. Trimming pared 4 bases from V and 4 bases from J, leaving 20 bases between. There are 17 residues in the CDR3. The CDR3 sequence: CASSSRPSQANYNEQFF. Written as DNA, the CDR3 is TGTGCCAGCAGCTCCCGGCCGAGTCAGGCGAATTACAATGAGCAGTTCTTC.

The chain combines TRBV27 with TRBJ2-5; 13 bases line up with TRBD2. Germline lookup yields CDR1 MNHEY and CDR2 SMNVEV (reference sequence). J was trimmed by 1 base and V by 10 bases; bases with no gene match: 18. The CDR3 length is 19 residues. The CDR3 DNA reads TGTGCCACAAGACAGGGCTTCCTACTAGCGGGGGGGAGCCAAGAGACCCAGTACTTC. Its translation: CATRQGFLLAGGSQETQYF.